Listed here are 12 T cell receptor beta chains from one sample, sequenced in a study of cytomegalovirus exposure and HLA in healthy donors. The PCR contained 60 Vbeta and 13 Jbeta primers. Assay: immunoSEQ multiplex PCR; the TCRdb copy retains only in-frame clones and omits some. The table records around 200,000 clones, 77% of them present only once. Sequencing was performed on PBMCs. These receptors were collected from a woman aged 60-70 years in good health and CMV-seropositive.

The rearrangement links TRBV6-1 to TRBJ1-1; 10 nucleotides agree with TRBD1. Germline V lookup: CDR1 MNHNS, CDR2 SASEGT. The CDR3 has 15 residues. Trimming cost V 4 bases and J 5 bases; bases outside gene matches: 7. CDR3 loop: CASSARQGAKTEAFF. Written as DNA, the CDR3 is TGTGCCAGCAGTGCTAGACAGGGGGCAAAGACTGAAGCTTTCTTT.

The chain links TRBV18 to TRBJ2-2; 10 nucleotides agree with TRBD2. Unmatched junction bases numbered 9, after V lost 3 bases and J lost 5 bases. The CDR3 loop spans 17 amino acids. Per the germline V gene, CDR1 is KGHSH and CDR2 is LQKENI. CDR3 sequence (DNA): TGTGCCAGCTCACCCCCTGGGCTAGCGGGGGCTACCGGGGAGCTGTTTTTT. It is translated as CASSPPGLAGATGELFF.

This chain links TRBV5-1 with TRBJ2-1; a weak D match, TRBD1 (5 bases). Trimming cost V 4 bases and J 2 bases, with 10 bases left between them. The CDR3 is 14 amino acids. The V gene's germline CDR1 is SGHRS and CDR2 YFSETQ. The CDR3 DNA reads as TGCGCCAGCAGCCCCTCGACAGCCTACAATGAGCAGTTCTTC. It encodes CASSPSTAYNEQFF.

For the CDR3, the DNA is TGCGCCAGCAGCTCGACTCAAGCGGGGGGGCCAGGGGATACGCAGTATTTT. Its translation: CASSSTQAGGPGDTQYF. The chain has TRBV5-1 and TRBJ2-3, with 10 bases identical to TRBD2. The CDR3 consists of 17 residues. The V and J ends lost 3 bases and 6 bases, in that order; junction bases with no gene match: 13. Germline V gene lookup returns CDR1 SGHRS and CDR2 YFSETQ.

This chain connects TRBV28 to TRBJ1-2; a possible D gene is TRBD1 (5 bases). The CDR3 spans 13 residues. Per germline, CDR1 MDHEN and CDR2 SYDVKM. The V and J ends lost 5 bases and 2 bases respectively, with 9 bases between them. The CDR3 region is CASSGGQNYGYTF. The CDR3 DNA reads as TGTGCCAGCAGTGGCGGACAAAACTATGGCTACACCTTC.

The chain employs TRBV18 and TRBJ1-5, with D hard to call. The V gene's germline CDR1 is KGHSH and CDR2 LQKENI. The CDR3 is 15 residues long. V was cut by 1 base and J by 7 bases, with 14 bases left in between. The DNA of the CDR3 is TGTGCCAGCTCACCACAAGCGGGTGCTCAGCAGCCCCAGCATTTT. Protein sequence: CASSPQAGAQQPQHF.

This clone occurred a few times. V is TRBV5-1 and J is TRBJ2-7, with 8 bases lining up with TRBD1. CDR1 and CDR2 from the germline V gene are SGHRS and YFSETQ. The CDR3 covers 14 residues. The J segment lost 0 bases and the V segment lost 4 bases, leaving 3 bases of the junction unmatched. CDR3 protein: CASSRQGTSYEQYF. CDR3 coding DNA: TGCGCCAGCAGCCGACAGGGGACCTCCTACGAGCAGTACTTC. Complete variable domain (other parts from reference TRBV5-1 and TRBJ2-7): KAGVTQTPRYLIKTRGQQVTLSCSPISGHRSVSWYQQTPGQGLQFLFEYFSETQRNKGNFPGRFSGRQFSNSRSEMNVSTLELGDSALYLCASSRQGTSYEQYFGPGTRLTVT.

The V gene is TRBV30, the J gene TRBJ2-1; possibly TRBD1 for D (6 bases). CDR1 and CDR2 (germline): GTSNPN, SVGIG (reference sequence). V was shortened by 0 bases and J by 10 bases, with 13 bases between the two germline ends. The CDR3 covers 13 residues. The CDR3 spells CAWSVKGVGEQFF. The CDR3 region has the DNA TGTGCCTGGAGTGTAAAGGGGGTTGGGGAGCAGTTCTTC.

This clone was detected only once. The CDR3 here is CASSLSQGSYEQYF. CDR3 DNA sequence: TGTGCCAGCAGCTTATCCCAGGGATCCTACGAGCAGTACTTC. This rearrangement joins TRBV11-2 to TRBJ2-7; D possibly corresponds to TRBD1 (5 bases). The CDR3 consists of 14 residues. CDR1 SGHAT and CDR2 FQNNGV come from the germline V gene. Deletions cut 2 bases from V and 1 base from J, with 9 bases between.

About this clone: The same CDR3 arises from other DNA sequences in this sample as well. The rearrangement uses TRBV19 and TRBJ1-2, with D unclear. V was trimmed by 5 bases and J by 4 bases, leaving 8 bases between them. There are 12 residues in the CDR3. Germline V gives CDR1 LNHDA, CDR2 SQIVND (reference sequence). For the CDR3, the DNA is TGTGCCAGTAGTCCGCGCACCTATGGCTACACCTTC. Residues: CASSPRTYGYTF. Full variable domain (remainder filled in from reference TRBV19 and TRBJ1-2): DGGITQSPKYLFRKEGQNVTLSCEQNLNHDAMYWYRQDPGQGLRLIYYSQIVNDFQKGDIAEGYSVSREKKESFPLTVTSAQKNPTAFYLCASSPRTYGYTFGSGTRLTVV.

This chain links TRBV7-2 with TRBJ1-6; 9 nucleotides align to TRBD1. CDR3 size: 15 residues. With V trimmed by 4 bases and J by 5 bases, 3 bases remained unmatched. Germline CDR1 SGHTA, CDR2 FQGNSA. The CDR3 here is CASSWGQGDNSPLHF. As DNA, the CDR3 is TGTGCCAGCAGCTGGGGACAGGGAGATAATTCACCCCTCCACTTT.

V and J are TRBV18 and TRBJ1-3, with 8 bases identical to TRBD1. V lost 3 bases to trimming and J lost 4 bases; unmatched junction nucleotides: 5. The germline CDR1 and CDR2 sequences are KGHSH and LQKENI. The CDR3 runs to 15 residues. The CDR3 reads CASSPQGAHGNTIYF. Written as DNA, the CDR3 is TGTGCCAGCTCACCCCAGGGGGCGCACGGAAACACCATATATTTT.